The clone carrying this TCR beta chain was recorded at least ten times. The antigen is undetermined. Trimming removed 0 bases from V and 1 base from J, with 6 bases in between. Germline V CDR1 and CDR2: KGHSY, FQNENV. The CDR3 contains 14 residues. This entry comes from a study of naive and memory T cell subsets. Study-wide findings and caveats: Potentially, T cell activation and differentiation skew this RNA-based measurement.

Ligated cDNA underwent four rounds of PCR with nested alpha and beta constant region primers and SP2. Reverse transcription of blood and skin TCR RNA was primed at alpha and beta constant regions. TCRdb reprocessed the 5' RACE reads via MiXCR and lists one record per CDR3 protein. The sample carries more than 50,000 distinct CDR3 sequences, 7.2% recorded once. An oligonucleotide containing a UMI was ligated to the 3' end of TCR cDNA. Cells were not sorted; total RNA input targeted 1 to 1000 ng. The chain employs TRBV16 and TRBJ2-5; D not certain. The clonotype was recovered from a male donor in good health. CDR3 bases: TGTGCCAGCAGCCAATCCAGCGTCCAAGAGACCCAGTACTTC. This translates into CASSQSSVQETQYF.